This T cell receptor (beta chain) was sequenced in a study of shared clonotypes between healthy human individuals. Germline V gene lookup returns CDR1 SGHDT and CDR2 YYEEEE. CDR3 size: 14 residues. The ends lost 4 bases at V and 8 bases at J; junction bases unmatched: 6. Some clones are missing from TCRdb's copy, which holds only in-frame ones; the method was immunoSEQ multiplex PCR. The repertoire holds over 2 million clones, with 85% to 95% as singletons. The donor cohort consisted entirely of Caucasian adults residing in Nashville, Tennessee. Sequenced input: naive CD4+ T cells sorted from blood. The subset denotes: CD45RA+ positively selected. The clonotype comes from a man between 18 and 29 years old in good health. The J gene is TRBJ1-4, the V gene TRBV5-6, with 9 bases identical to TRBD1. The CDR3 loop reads CASSRTGDGEKLFF. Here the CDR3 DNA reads TGTGCCAGCAGCCGGACAGGGGACGGAGAAAAACTGTTTTTT.